The 18 T cell receptor beta chains below were found in one sample sequenced in a study of T cells after yellow fever vaccination. Each CDR3 protein gets one entry after TCRdb re-called the 5' RACE reads with MiXCR. The sample contains 250,000 to 300,000 distinct CDR3 sequences, roughly 4.8% of which appear only once. This material consisted of CD4+ T cells sorted from PBMCs, taken on the day of the yellow fever booster vaccination. These receptors were collected from a man younger than 35 who received the YFV17D yellow fever vaccine.

This sequence joins TRBV20-1 and TRBJ1-6; TRBD1 is a possible D gene (6 bases). This CDR3 has 15 amino acids. The germline V gene encodes CDR1 DFQATT and CDR2 SNEGSKA (reference sequence). Trimming removed 3 bases at V and 10 bases at J, with 19 bases between. The CDR3 DNA reads as TGCAGTGCTAGGGTCGGGGGCAGGGGCTCCTCACCCCTCCACTTT. Amino acids: CSARVGGRGSSPLHF.

The DNA for the CDR3 is TGTGCCAGCAGTTTCGGGGGGATGGGGACATGGACTGAAGCTTTCTTT. It specifies CASSFGGMGTWTEAFF. The rearrangement joins TRBV12-3 or TRBV12-4 to TRBJ1-1; D is possibly TRBD1 (6 bases). The ends were cut back, 3 bases at V and 5 bases at J, with 19 bases in the middle. This CDR3 contains 16 residues.

This clonotype was seen at least ten times. This chain links TRBV12-3 or TRBV12-4 with TRBJ2-1; 7 bases fit TRBD2. The V gene end was trimmed by 5 bases and the J gene end by 5 bases; junction bases not matched to a gene: 6. The CDR3 sequence is 14 residues long. As DNA, the CDR3 is TGTGCCAGCAGTCCCGGGAGGATCGACAATGAGCAGTTCTTC. Protein: CASSPGRIDNEQFF.

The genes are TRBV10-1 and TRBJ2-3; 7 nucleotides agree with TRBD1. Germline V gene lookup returns CDR1 WNHNN and CDR2 SYGVQD (reference sequence). The CDR3 extends over 12 amino acids. J lost 8 bases, V lost 3 bases, and 2 bases had no gene match. The CDR3 sequence: CASSDSGGTQYF. The CDR3 DNA reads TGCGCCAGCAGTGACTCAGGGGGTACGCAGTATTTT.

This clonotype was detected only a few times. The chain employs TRBV12-3 or TRBV12-4 and TRBJ1-6; D is possibly TRBD1 (5 bases). Trimming stripped 5 bases from V and 2 bases from J, with 10 bases between. CDR3 length equals 15 residues. In DNA form, the CDR3 reads TGTGCCAGCAGTAGACAGAGAACCTATAATTCACCCCTCCACTTT. Protein: CASSRQRTYNSPLHF.

This clonotype was counted only a few times. The rearrangement joins TRBV5-1 to TRBJ2-7; 9 bases map to TRBD1. CDR3 length: 15 amino acids. V lost 2 bases, J lost 1 base, and 4 bases stayed unmatched. CDR1 and CDR2 from the germline V gene are SGHRS and YFSETQ. The CDR3 region is CASSLGTGWSYEQYF. CDR3 sequence (DNA): TGCGCCAGCAGCTTAGGGACAGGGTGGTCCTACGAGCAGTACTTC.

This chain uses TRBV7-2 with TRBJ1-1; weak D call: TRBD1 (6 bases). The CDR3 has 18 amino acids. V was pared by 2 bases and J by 1 base, with 20 bases between. Germline lookup yields CDR1 SGHTA and CDR2 FQGNSA. The CDR3 reads CASSLTLYGGRENTEAFF. CDR3 in DNA: TGTGCCAGCAGCTTAACGCTATATGGGGGCAGGGAGAACACTGAAGCTTTCTTT.

This clonotype occurred a few times. This rearrangement joins TRBV9 to TRBJ2-3; 7 bases fit TRBD2. Germline V gives CDR1 SGDLS, CDR2 YYNGEE. The CDR3 contains 16 residues. J gave up 1 base and V 4 bases, and 9 bases lay outside the gene matches. The CDR3 is CASSRVASGGTDTQYF. The DNA of the CDR3 is TGTGCCAGCAGCCGGGTCGCTAGCGGAGGCACAGATACGCAGTATTTT.

There are a few counts of this clonotype. The genes are TRBV20-1 and TRBJ1-2; D is uncertain. Germline V gene sequence: CDR1 DFQATT, CDR2 SNEGSKA (reference sequence). The CDR3 sequence is 11 residues long. V shed 8 bases and J shed 1 base, with 8 bases lying between them. The chain's CDR3 is CSSEINYGYTF. The DNA of the CDR3 is TGCAGTTCGGAGATTAACTATGGCTACACCTTC.

This clonotype has just a few counts. The chain uses TRBV5-6 and TRBJ2-1; unclear D gene. This CDR3 has 15 amino acids. Trimming removed 0 bases from V and 6 bases from J, with 13 bases in between. Germline V gives CDR1 SGHDT, CDR2 YYEEEE. This chain's CDR3 is CASSLAFRVANEQFF. The CDR3, as DNA: TGTGCCAGCAGCTTGGCTTTTAGGGTCGCCAATGAGCAGTTCTTC.

This clonotype was detected only a few times. V and J are TRBV4-1 and TRBJ1-2; tentative D call: TRBD1 (5 bases). V dropped 1 base and J dropped 4 bases, with 13 bases sitting between them. The CDR3 is 15 amino acids. Germline V gene lookup returns CDR1 MGHRA and CDR2 YSYEKL. The CDR3 nucleotides are TGCGCCAGCAGCCAAGTAGTGGCAGGGCCCTATGGCTACACCTTC. This gives the protein CASSQVVAGPYGYTF.

The V and J genes are TRBV11-1 and TRBJ2-5; 11 bases map to TRBD1. J was trimmed by 2 bases and V by 1 base; bases with no gene match: 9. The length of the CDR3 is 18 residues. The V gene's germline CDR1 is SGHAT and CDR2 FQDESV (reference sequence). The chain's CDR3 is CASSLDDGTGGDQETQYF. CDR3 coding DNA: TGTGCCAGCAGCTTAGATGACGGGACAGGGGGAGATCAAGAGACCCAGTACTTC.

This clonotype was recorded at least ten times. V is TRBV7-2 and J is TRBJ1-4; D call uncertain. Germline lookup yields CDR1 SGHTA and CDR2 FQGNSA. V was trimmed by 2 bases and J by 0 bases, leaving 16 bases between them. The CDR3 has 18 amino acids. The CDR3, as DNA: TGTGCCAGCAGCTTAATTGCGGTCAAAGTTGCAACTAATGAAAAACTGTTTTTT. Amino acids: CASSLIAVKVATNEKLFF.

This clonotype was detected a few times. In nucleotides, the CDR3 is TGTGCCAGCAGTCAACCCTCGTATGGCTACACCTTC. The encoded protein is CASSQPSYGYTF. The genes are TRBV12-3 or TRBV12-4 and TRBJ1-2; D is unclear. The V gene lost 5 bases and the J gene lost 5 bases, with 9 bases spanning the gap. CDR3 length: 12 residues.

The CDR3 sequence is CSARIRGASAYNEQFF. For the CDR3, the DNA is TGCAGTGCTAGAATAAGAGGCGCGAGTGCCTACAATGAGCAGTTCTTC. V gene TRBV20-1 combines with J gene TRBJ2-1; D gene unclear. Trimming removed 2 bases at V and 2 bases at J, with 16 bases between. CDR3 length: 16 amino acids. The germline V gene has CDR1 DFQATT and CDR2 SNEGSKA (reference sequence).

The genes are TRBV20-1 and TRBJ2-1, with unresolved D. The V gene lost 3 bases and the J gene lost 5 bases, with 11 bases spanning the gap. Germline CDR1 is DFQATT and CDR2 is SNEGSKA (reference sequence). The CDR3 totals 13 residues. The CDR3 DNA is TGCAGTGCTAGTTCCCCCGTCAACAATGAGCAGTTCTTC. Protein product: CSASSPVNNEQFF.

This clonotype was seen more than once but under ten times. The chain links TRBV20-1 to TRBJ1-2, with a tentative D call TRBD1 (5 bases). CDR3 size: 12 residues. V lost 3 bases and J lost 4, with 9 bases in between. Looked up from germline, CDR1 is DFQATT and CDR2 is SNEGSKA (reference sequence). The CDR3 DNA sequence: TGCAGTGCTAGGTCAGGGATCTATGGCTACACCTTC. Amino acids: CSARSGIYGYTF.

The DNA for the CDR3 is TGTGCCAGCTCACAGCAGGGGGGGGGCACAGATACGCAGTATTTT. It is translated as CASSQQGGGTDTQYF. The chain combines TRBV18 with TRBJ2-3; the D call may be TRBD1 or TRBD2 (7 bases each). The V and J ends lost 4 bases and 1 base respectively, with 12 bases between them. Germline-derived CDR1 and CDR2 are KGHSH and LQKENI. There are 15 residues in the CDR3.